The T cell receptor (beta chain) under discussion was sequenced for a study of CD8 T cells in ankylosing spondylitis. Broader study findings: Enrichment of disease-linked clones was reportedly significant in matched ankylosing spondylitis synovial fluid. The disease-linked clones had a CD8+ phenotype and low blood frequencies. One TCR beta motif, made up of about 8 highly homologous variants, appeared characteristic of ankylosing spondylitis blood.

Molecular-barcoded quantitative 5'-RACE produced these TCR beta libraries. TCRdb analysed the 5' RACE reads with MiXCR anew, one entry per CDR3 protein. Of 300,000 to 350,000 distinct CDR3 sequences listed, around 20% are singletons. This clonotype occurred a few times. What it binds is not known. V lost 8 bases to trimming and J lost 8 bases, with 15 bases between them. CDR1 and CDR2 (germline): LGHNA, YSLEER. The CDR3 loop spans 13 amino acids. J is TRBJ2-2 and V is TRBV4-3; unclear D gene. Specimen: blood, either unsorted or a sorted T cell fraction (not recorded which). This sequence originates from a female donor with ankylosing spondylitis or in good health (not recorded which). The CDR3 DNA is TGCGCCAGCTGTGAGAGGAGATTTGGGGAGCTGTTTTTT. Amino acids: CASCERRFGELFF.